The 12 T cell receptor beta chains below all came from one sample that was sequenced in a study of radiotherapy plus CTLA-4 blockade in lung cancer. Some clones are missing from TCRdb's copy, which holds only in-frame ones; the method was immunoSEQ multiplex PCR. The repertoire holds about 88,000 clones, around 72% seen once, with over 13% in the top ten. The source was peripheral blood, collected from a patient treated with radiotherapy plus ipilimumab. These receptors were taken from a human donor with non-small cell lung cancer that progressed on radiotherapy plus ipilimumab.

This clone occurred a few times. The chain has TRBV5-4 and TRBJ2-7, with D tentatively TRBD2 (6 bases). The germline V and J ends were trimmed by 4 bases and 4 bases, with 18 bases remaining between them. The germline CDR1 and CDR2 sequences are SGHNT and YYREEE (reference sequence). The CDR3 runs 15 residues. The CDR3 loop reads CASSPGGGSGYEQYF. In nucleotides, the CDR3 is TGTGCCAGCAGCCCGGGTGGGGGGAGTGGATACGAGCAGTACTTC.

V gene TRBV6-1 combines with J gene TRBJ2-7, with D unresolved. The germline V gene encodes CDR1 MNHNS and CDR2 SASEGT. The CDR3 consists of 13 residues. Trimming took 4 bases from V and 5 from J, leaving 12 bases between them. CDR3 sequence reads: CASSAPLGHEQYF. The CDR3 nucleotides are TGTGCCAGCAGTGCCCCCCTGGGTCACGAGCAGTACTTC.

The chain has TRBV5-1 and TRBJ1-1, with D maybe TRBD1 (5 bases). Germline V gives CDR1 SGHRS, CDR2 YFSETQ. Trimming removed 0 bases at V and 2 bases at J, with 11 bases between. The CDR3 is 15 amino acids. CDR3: CASSLGSGLNTEAFF. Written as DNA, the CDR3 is TGCGCCAGCAGCTTGGGCTCGGGGCTTAACACTGAAGCTTTCTTT.

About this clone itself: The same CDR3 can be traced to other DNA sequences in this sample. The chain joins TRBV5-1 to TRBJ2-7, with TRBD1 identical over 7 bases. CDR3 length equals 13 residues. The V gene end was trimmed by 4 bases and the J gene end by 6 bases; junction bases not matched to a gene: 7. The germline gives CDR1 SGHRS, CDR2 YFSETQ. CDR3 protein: CASSLDRDREQYF. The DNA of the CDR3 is TGCGCCAGCAGCCTAGACAGGGATCGCGAGCAGTACTTC.

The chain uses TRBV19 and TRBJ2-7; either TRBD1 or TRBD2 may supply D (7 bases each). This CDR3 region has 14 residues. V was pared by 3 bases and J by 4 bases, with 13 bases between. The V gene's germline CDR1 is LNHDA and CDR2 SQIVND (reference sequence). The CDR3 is CASSIRQGGYEQYF. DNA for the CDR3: TGTGCCAGTAGTATCCGACAGGGAGGGTACGAGCAGTACTTC.

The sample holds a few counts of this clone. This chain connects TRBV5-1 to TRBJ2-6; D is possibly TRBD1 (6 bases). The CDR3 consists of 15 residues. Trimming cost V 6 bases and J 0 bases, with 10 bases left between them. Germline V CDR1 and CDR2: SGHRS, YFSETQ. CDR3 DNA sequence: TGCGCCAGCATCAGGGGTGACTCTGGGGCCAACGTCCTGACTTTC. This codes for CASIRGDSGANVLTF.

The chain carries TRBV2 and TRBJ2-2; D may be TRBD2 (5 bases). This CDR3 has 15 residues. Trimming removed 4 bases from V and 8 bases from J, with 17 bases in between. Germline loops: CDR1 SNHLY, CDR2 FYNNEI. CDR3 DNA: TGTGCCAGCAGTGGGGGAGCGCTCCTTGGGGGGGAGCTGTTTTTT. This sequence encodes CASSGGALLGGELFF.

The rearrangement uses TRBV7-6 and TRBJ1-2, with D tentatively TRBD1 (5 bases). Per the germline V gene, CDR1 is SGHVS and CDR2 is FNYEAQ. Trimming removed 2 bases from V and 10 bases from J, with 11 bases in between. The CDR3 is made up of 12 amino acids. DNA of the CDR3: TGTGCCAGCAGCTTAAATTTAGGGGACTACACCTTC. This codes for CASSLNLGDYTF.

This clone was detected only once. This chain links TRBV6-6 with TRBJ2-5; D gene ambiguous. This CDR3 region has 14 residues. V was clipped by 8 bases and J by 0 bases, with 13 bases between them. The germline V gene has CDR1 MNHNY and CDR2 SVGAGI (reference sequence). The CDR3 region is CASERIPNQETQYF. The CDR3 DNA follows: TGTGCCAGCGAAAGAATCCCCAACCAAGAGACCCAGTACTTC.

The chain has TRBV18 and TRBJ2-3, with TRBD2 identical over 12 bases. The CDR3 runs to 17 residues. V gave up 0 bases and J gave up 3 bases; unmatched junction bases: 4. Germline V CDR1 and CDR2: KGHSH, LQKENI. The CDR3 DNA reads TGTGCCAGCTCACCACCCCTAGCGGGGGGGGTAACAGATACGCAGTATTTT. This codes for CASSPPLAGGVTDTQYF. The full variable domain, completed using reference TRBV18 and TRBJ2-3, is NAGVMQNPRHLVRRRGQEARLRCSPMKGHSHVYWYRQLPEEGLKFMVYLQKENIIDESGMPKERFSAEFPKEGPSILRIQQVVRGDSAAYFCASSPPLAGGVTDTQYFGPGTRLTVL.

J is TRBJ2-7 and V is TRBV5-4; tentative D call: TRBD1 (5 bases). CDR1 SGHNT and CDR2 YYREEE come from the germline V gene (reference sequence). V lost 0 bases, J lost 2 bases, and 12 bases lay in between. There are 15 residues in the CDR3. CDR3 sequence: CASSLVEQAAYEQYF. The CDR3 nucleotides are TGTGCCAGCAGCTTGGTCGAACAGGCGGCCTACGAGCAGTACTTC.

CDR3 sequence: CASITGSTGNTIYF. The CDR3 nucleotides read TGTGCCAGCATCACGGGGAGTACTGGAAACACCATATATTTT. V gene TRBV6-1 combines with J gene TRBJ1-3; D unresolved. CDR1 is MNHNS, CDR2 SASEGT, per germline. This CDR3 region has 14 residues. Trimming stripped 7 bases from V and 2 bases from J, with 12 bases between.